The following is a T cell receptor beta chain sequence with its context. What it binds is unknown. UMI-tagged 5'RACE template switching yielded the TCR beta cDNA. TCRdb reprocessed the 5' RACE reads and reports one entry per CDR3 protein, with no DNA. The data show 250,000 or so distinct CDR3 sequences, and the top ten clones hold around 4.2%. The germline gives CDR1 DFQATT, CDR2 SNEGSKA (reference sequence). The CDR3 length is 14 residues. The data derive from a study of T cells expressing NK-cell markers. Study results and caveats: Clones of NKG2C+ T cells that had expanded were of unclear HCMV specificity.

This TCR derives from a woman aged 18-69 years in good health. Sequences were obtained from blood T cells: a sorted CD56 or NKG2C T cell subset, CD4+ or CD8+ T cells, or bulk PBMC T cells (not recorded which). V and J are TRBV20-1 and TRBJ2-1; TCRdb picks TRBD2, but there is no DNA to check that call. This CDR3 is CSAGVAGVKGEQFF.